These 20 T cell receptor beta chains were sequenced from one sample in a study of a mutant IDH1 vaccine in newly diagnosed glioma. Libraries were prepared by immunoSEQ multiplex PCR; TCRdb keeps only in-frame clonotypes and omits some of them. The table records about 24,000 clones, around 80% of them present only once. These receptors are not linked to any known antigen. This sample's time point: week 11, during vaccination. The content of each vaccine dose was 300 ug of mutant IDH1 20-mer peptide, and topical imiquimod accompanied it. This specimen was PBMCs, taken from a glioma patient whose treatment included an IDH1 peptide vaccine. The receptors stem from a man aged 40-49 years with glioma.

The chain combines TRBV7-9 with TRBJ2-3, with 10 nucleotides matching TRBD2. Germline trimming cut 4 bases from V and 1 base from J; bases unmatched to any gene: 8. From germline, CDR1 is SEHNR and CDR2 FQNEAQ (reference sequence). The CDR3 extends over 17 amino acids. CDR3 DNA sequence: TGTGCCAGCAGCTGGCGCGTCGGGACTAGCGGCACAGATACGCAGTATTTT. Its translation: CASSWRVGTSGTDTQYF.

The CDR3 reads CASSVGGSSGNTIYF. The CDR3 DNA is TGTGCCAGCAGCGTCGGAGGGAGCTCTGGAAACACCATATATTTT. The V call is TRBV9, the J call TRBJ1-3; D gene uncertain. The CDR3 runs 15 residues. Trimming removed 2 bases from V and 0 bases from J, with 9 bases in between. From germline, CDR1 is SGDLS and CDR2 YYNGEE.

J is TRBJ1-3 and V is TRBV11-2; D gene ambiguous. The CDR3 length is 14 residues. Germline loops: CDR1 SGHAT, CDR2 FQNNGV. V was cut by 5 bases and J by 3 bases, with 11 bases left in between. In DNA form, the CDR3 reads TGTGCCAGCAGCGAAGGCTGGGTTGGAAACACCATATATTTT. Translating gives CASSEGWVGNTIYF.

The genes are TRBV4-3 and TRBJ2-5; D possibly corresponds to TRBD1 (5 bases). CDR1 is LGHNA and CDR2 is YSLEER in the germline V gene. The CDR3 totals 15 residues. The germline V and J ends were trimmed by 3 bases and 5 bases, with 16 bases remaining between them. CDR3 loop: CASSQEGHSGETQYF. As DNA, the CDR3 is TGCGCCAGCAGCCAGGAAGGACACTCCGGGGAGACCCAGTACTTC.

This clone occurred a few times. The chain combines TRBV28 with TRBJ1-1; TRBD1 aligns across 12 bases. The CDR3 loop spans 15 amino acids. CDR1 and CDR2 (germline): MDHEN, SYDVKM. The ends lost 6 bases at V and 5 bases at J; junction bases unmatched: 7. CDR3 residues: CASRGQGARRTEAFF. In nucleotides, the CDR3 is TGTGCCAGCAGGGGACAGGGGGCGCGTCGGACTGAAGCTTTCTTT.

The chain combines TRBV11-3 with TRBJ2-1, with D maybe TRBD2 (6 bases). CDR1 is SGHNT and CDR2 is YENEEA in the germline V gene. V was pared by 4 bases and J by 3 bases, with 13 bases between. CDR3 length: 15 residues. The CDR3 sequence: CASSSGLTFYNEQFF. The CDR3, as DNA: TGTGCCAGCAGCTCGGGACTGACATTCTACAATGAGCAGTTCTTC.

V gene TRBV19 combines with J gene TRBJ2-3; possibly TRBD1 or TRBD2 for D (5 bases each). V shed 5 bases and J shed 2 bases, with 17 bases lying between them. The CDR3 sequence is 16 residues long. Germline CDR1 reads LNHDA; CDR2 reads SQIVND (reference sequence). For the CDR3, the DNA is TGTGCCAGTAGTCAAGGGACGCGTATCATCACAGATACGCAGTATTTT. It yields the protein CASSQGTRIITDTQYF.

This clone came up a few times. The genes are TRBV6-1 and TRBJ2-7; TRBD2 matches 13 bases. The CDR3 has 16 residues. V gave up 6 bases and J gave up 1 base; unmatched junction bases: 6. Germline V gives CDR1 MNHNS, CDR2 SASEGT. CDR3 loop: CASRERLAGGSYEQYV. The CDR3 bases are TGTGCCAGCAGAGAAAGACTAGCGGGAGGTTCCTACGAGCAGTACGTC.

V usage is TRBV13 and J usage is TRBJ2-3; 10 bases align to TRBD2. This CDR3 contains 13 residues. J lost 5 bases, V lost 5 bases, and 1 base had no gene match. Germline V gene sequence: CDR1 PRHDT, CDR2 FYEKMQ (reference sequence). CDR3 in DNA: TGTGCCAGCAGCCGGACTAGCGGAGATACGCAGTATTTT. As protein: CASSRTSGDTQYF.

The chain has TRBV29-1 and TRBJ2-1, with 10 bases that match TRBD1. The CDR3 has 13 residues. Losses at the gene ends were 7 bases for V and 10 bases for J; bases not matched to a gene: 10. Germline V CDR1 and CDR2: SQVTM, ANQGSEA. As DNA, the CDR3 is TGCAGCGCCGCCCCGACAGGGGGCCCGGAGCAGTTCTTC. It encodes CSAAPTGGPEQFF.

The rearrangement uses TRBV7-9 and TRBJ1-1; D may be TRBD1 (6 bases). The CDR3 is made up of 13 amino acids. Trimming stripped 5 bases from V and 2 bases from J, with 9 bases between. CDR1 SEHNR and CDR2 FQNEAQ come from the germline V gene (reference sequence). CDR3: CASSIQGNTEAFF. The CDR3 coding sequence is TGTGCCAGCAGCATACAGGGCAACACTGAAGCTTTCTTT.

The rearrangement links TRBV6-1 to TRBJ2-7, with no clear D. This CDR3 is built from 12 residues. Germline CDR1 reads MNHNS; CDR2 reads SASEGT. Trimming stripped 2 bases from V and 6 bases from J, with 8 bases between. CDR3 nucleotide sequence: TGTGCCAGCAGTGAAAGGGATCTCGAGCAGTACGTC. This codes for CASSERDLEQYV.

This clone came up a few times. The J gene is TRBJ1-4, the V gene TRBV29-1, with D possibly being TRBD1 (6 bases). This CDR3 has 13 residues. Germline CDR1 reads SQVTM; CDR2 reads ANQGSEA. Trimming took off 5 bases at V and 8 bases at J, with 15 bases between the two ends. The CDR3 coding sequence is TGCAGCGTTAAGACAGGCGGGGACGAAAAACTGTTTTTT. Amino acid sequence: CSVKTGGDEKLFF. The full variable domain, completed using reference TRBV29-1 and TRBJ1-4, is SAVISQKPSRDICQRGTSLTIQCQVDSQVTMMFWYRQQPGQSLTLIATANQGSEATYESGFVIDKFPISRPNLTFSTLTVSNMSPEDSSIYLCSVKTGGDEKLFFGSGTQLSVL.

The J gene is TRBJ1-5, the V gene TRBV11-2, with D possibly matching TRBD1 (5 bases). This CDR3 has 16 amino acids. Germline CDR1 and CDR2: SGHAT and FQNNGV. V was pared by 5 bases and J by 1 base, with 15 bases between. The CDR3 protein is CASSITGELSNQPQHF. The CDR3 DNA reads TGTGCCAGCAGCATAACAGGAGAGCTGAGCAATCAGCCCCAGCATTTT.

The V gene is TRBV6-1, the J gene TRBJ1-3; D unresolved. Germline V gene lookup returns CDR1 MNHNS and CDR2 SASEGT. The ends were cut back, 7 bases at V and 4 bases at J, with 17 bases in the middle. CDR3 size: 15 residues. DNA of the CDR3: TGTGCCAGCACCCTCTCTGGAAGAGGGGGAAACACCATATATTTT. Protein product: CASTLSGRGGNTIYF.

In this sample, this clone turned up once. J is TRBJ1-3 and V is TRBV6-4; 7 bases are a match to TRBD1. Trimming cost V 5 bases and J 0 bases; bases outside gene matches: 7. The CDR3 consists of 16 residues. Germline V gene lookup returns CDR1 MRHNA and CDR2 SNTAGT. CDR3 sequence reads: CASSFHGQDSGNTIYF. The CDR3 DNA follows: TGTGCCAGCAGTTTCCATGGACAGGACTCTGGAAACACCATATATTTT.

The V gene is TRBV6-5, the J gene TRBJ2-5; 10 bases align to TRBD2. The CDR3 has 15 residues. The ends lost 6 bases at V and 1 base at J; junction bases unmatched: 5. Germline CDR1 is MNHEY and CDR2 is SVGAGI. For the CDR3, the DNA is TGTGCCAGCAGGCGGACTAGCGGAGGCCAAGAGACCCAGTACTTC. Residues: CASRRTSGGQETQYF.

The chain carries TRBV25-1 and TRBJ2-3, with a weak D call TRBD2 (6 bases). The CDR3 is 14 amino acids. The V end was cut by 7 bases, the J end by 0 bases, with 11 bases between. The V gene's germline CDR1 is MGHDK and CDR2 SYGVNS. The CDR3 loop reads CASMGGISTDTQYF. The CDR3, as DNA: TGTGCCAGCATGGGGGGAATAAGCACAGATACGCAGTATTTT.

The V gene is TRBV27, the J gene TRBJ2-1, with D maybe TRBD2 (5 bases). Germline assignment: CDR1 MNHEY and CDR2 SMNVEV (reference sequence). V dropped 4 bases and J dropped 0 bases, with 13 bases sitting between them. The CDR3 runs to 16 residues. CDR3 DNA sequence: TGTGCCAGCAGTTGGCGAGGGCGAAGCTCCTACAATGAGCAGTTCTTC. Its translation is CASSWRGRSSYNEQFF.

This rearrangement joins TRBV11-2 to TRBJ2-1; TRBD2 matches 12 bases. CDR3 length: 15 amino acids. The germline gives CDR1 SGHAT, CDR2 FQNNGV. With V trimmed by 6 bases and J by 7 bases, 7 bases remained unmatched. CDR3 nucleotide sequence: TGTGCCAGCAGATCGACTAGCGGGAGAGGTAATGAGCAGTTCTTC. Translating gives CASRSTSGRGNEQFF.